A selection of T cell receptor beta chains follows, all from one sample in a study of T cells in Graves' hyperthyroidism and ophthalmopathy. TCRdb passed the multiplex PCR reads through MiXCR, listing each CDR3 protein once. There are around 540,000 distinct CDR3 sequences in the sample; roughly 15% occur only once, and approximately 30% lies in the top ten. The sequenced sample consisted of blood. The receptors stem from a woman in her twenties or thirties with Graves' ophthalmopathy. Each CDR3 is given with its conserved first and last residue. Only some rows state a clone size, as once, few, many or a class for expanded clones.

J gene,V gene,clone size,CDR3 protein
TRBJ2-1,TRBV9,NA,CASSVALAPGYNEQFF
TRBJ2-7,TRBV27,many,CASSLRDFLDEQYF
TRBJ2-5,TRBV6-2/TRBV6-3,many,CASRLPGQGQETQYF
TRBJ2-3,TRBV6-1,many,CASSFPGTSGSTPDTQYF
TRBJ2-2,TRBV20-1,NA,CSAETGGGELFF
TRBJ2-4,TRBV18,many,CASSPGLAGNIQYF
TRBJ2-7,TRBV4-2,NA,CASSHEVSGDEQYF
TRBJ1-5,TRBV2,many,CASSPGQGASNQPQHF
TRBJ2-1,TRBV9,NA,CASSKRDEQFF
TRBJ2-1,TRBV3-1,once,CASSQGLAGGPNEQFF
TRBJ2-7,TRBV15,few,CATSRDRKGSYEQYF
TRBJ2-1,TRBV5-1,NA,CASQRSRNNEQFF
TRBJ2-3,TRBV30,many,CAWSVSTPDTQYF
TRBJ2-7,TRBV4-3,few,CASSQEGGEQYF
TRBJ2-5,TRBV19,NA,CASSIASQIQETQYF
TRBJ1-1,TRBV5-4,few,CASSFRRNTEAFF
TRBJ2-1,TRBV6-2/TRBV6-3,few,CASRALSGNEQFF
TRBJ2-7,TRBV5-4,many,CASSLFGGPSYEQYF